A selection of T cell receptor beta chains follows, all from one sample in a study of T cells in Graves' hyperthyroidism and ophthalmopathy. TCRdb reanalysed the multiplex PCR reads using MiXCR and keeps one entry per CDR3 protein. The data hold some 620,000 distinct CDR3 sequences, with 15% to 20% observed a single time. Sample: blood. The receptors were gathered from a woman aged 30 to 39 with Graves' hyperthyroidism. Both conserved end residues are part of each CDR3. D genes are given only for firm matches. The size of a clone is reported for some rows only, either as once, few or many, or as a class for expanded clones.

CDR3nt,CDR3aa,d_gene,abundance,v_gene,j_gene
TGTGCCAGCAGCTCACTGGGAGGGGGGAGCTCCTACGAGCAGTACTTC,CASSSLGGGSSYEQYF,-,-,TRBV5-6,TRBJ2-7
TGTGCCAGCAGCTCCCGACACCTCAATCATCCCCAGCATTTT,CASSSRHLNHPQHF,-,once,TRBV5-1,TRBJ1-5
TGCAGTGCTAGAGGGGGGGGACTAGCGGGAGGGCCTGTGAATGAGCAGTTCTTC,CSARGGGLAGGPVNEQFF,TRBD2,-,TRBV20-1,TRBJ2-1
TGTGCCAGCAGCTTAACGTTAGCCGGGGGAGATACGCAGTATTTT,CASSLTLAGGDTQYF,-,many,TRBV7-3,TRBJ2-3
TGCAGCGTTGGGGAATTAGCGGGAGGAGGAGGGGAGCAGTACTTC,CSVGELAGGGGEQYF,TRBD2,many,TRBV29-1,TRBJ2-7
TGTGCCAGCAGCGTTCAGGATATGAACACTGAAGCTTTCTTT,CASSVQDMNTEAFF,-,-,TRBV9,TRBJ1-1
TGTGCCAGCAGTTACTCTTCCGGCACAGATACGCAGTATTTT,CASSYSSGTDTQYF,-,few,TRBV6-5,TRBJ2-3
TGTGCCAGCAGCCCAAATAGCGGAACTAGCACAGATACGCAGTATTTT,CASSPNSGTSTDTQYF,-,many,TRBV7-3,TRBJ2-3
TGTGCCAGCAGCTTAGTACCGGGACTAGTAAGCGAGCAGTACTTC,CASSLVPGLVSEQYF,TRBD2,-,TRBV13,TRBJ2-7
TGTGCCAGCAGCCTGGACAGGCAAGAGACCCAGCACTTC,CASSLDRQETQHF,TRBD1,-,TRBV28,TRBJ2-5
TGCAGTGCTAGAGAGTGGGGGGCTAGCGAGCAGTTCTTC,CSAREWGASEQFF,-,-,TRBV20-1,TRBJ2-1
TGCAGTGCCTTCCGACTAGCGGGGACCGGGGAGCTGTTTTTT,CSAFRLAGTGELFF,TRBD2,many,TRBV20-1,TRBJ2-2
TGCGCCAGCAGCCCCTTGGGGGGACAGGGGAATGAAAAACTGTTTTTT,CASSPLGGQGNEKLFF,TRBD1,once,TRBV4-1,TRBJ1-4
TGCGCCAGCAGCCAAGCCTCGACAGGAAGGAACACTGAAGCTTTCTTT,CASSQASTGRNTEAFF,-,-,TRBV4-1,TRBJ1-1
TGTGCCAGCAGCCAAAGGCTTAGGGGATATAAGAACACTGAAGCTTTCTTT,CASSQRLRGYKNTEAFF,-,-,TRBV14,TRBJ1-1
TGTGCCAGCAGCCCCTCGGGACTAGCGGGAAGTCTGCAGTTCTTC,CASSPSGLAGSLQFF,TRBD2,few,TRBV9,TRBJ2-1
TGTGCCAGCTCACCATCCCGGACAGGGGGCAGTGAAGCTTTCTTT,CASSPSRTGGSEAFF,TRBD1,-,TRBV18,TRBJ1-1
TGTGCCAGCAGTCCTTACGAGCTAGAGACCCAGTACTTC,CASSPYELETQYF,-,many,TRBV2,TRBJ2-5
TGCAGTGCTGCGGCTAGCGGGTTGGGAAACATTCAGTACTTC,CSAAASGLGNIQYF,TRBD2,-,TRBV20-1,TRBJ2-4
TGTGCCAGTCGTCGTGGTGGGACAGGGTGGGAGCAGTACTTC,CASRRGGTGWEQYF,TRBD1,many,TRBV28,TRBJ2-7
TGTGCCAGCAGCCCCTCATTGGGGGGGGGGAAAGAGACCCAGTACTTC,CASSPSLGGGKETQYF,TRBD2,few,TRBV28,TRBJ2-5
TGCAGCGTTCGGGAGGGTGATTATGAGCAGTTCTTC,CSVREGDYEQFF,TRBD2,few,TRBV29-1,TRBJ2-1
TGTGCCAGCAGCTTAAGGACAGGGAATGAGCAGTTCTTC,CASSLRTGNEQFF,TRBD1,many,TRBV7-8,TRBJ2-1
TGTGCCTGGAGTAATGGGGGACCGGGGGAGCAGTACTTC,CAWSNGGPGEQYF,-,many,TRBV30,TRBJ2-7
TGCAGTGCCAGTCCATGGGACAGCCGGGTCTACGAGCAGTACTTC,CSASPWDSRVYEQYF,TRBD1,many,TRBV20-1,TRBJ2-7
TGTGCCAGCAAAGGGTGGGGCGGGAATGAAAAACTGTTTTTT,CASKGWGGNEKLFF,-,-,TRBV28,TRBJ1-4
TGTGCCTGGAGTAGTGGGGAAAGGGATGGCTACACCTTC,CAWSSGERDGYTF,-,-,TRBV30,TRBJ1-2
TGCGCCAGCAGCCAAGAAACCGACAGGGCTTATGGCTACACCTTC,CASSQETDRAYGYTF,TRBD1,-,TRBV4-3,TRBJ1-2
TGTGCCGTAGTACCGGGACTAGCGGGAGAATTAGCCTACAATGAGCAGTTCTTC,CAVVPGLAGELAYNEQFF,TRBD2,once,TRBV7-3,TRBJ2-1
TGTGCCAGCAGCGTAGTCTCAGCGGTGGGCACCGGGGAGCTGTTTTTT,CASSVVSAVGTGELFF,-,-,TRBV9,TRBJ2-2
TGTGCCACCCGACAGGGGTCTCTTGGCAATCAGCCCCAGCATTTT,CATRQGSLGNQPQHF,TRBD1,-,TRBV2,TRBJ1-5
TGTGCCAGTACTGCTAGCGGGACCAGCTCCTACAATGAGCAGTTCTTC,CASTASGTSSYNEQFF,TRBD2,-,TRBV19,TRBJ2-1
TGTGCCAGCAGCTCAGGGGCGCGCCACGAGCAGTACTTC,CASSSGARHEQYF,-,many,TRBV5-6,TRBJ2-7
TGTGCCAACAGTTTCCGGGCCGATTCATACCGGGACAATGAGCAGTTCTTC,CANSFRADSYRDNEQFF,-,few,TRBV6-2/TRBV6-3,TRBJ2-1